This is a list of T cell receptor beta chains from one sample in a study of T-cell memory formation after mild COVID-19. TCRdb passed the 5' RACE reads through MiXCR, listing each CDR3 protein once. The sample consists of a few hundred thousand distinct CDR3 sequences, around 15% of them appearing once. The specimen was PBMCs or a T cell subset sorted from them (not recorded which). These receptors came from a man younger than 35 who had mild COVID-19 (a few samples of this study predate the infection). Cell type and time point are not known. Each CDR3 is given with its conserved first and last residue. Some rows mark clone size as missing; the rest say once, few, many or name a class of expanded clone.

v_gene | abundance | CDR3aa
TRBV27 | many | CASTLLGDSPDTQYF
TRBV4-2 | . | CASSTFGGLEKLFF
TRBV19 | . | CASSIGGIETQYF
TRBV3-1 | few | CASSQGLYGYEQYF
TRBV7-9 | . | CASSLVEGYSPLHF
TRBV7-2 | few | CASRSGRDTEAFF
TRBV3-1 | . | CASSQDSATNEKLFF
TRBV6-2/TRBV6-3 | many | CASNCCYIDGYTF
TRBV5-1 | few | CASSVSGPSYGYTF
TRBV9 | few | CASSPRQGGTDTQYF
TRBV19 | . | CASSIVAGTYNEQFF
TRBV5-1 | many | CASSFGQGEDEQFF
TRBV20-1 | . | CSARSRALYQETQYF
TRBV7-2 | . | CASSSSGGGLYEQYF
TRBV12-3/TRBV12-4 | few | CASSRGTGGFYEQFF